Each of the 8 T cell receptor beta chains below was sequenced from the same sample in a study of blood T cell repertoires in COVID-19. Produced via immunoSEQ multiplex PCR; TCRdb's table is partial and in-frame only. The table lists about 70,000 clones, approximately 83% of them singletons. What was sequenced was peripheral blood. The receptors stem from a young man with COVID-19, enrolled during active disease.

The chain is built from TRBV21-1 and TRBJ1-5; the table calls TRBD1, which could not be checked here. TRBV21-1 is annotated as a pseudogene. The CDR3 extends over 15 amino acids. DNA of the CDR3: TGTGCCAGCAGCCCCCTTGGAACAGAGAATCAGCCCCAGCATTTT. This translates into CASSPLGTENQPQHF.

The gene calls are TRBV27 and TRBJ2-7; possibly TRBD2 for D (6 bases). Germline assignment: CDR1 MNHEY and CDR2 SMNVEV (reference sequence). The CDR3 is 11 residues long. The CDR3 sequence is CSSATSYEQYF. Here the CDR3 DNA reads TGTTCTAGCGCAACTAGCTACGAGCAGTACTTC.

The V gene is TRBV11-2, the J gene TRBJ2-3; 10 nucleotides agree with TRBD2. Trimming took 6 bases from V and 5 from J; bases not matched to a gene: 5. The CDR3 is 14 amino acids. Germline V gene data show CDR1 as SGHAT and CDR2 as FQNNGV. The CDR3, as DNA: TGTGCCAGCAGTTTTAGCGGGAGGCTAGATACGCAGTATTTT. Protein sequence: CASSFSGRLDTQYF.

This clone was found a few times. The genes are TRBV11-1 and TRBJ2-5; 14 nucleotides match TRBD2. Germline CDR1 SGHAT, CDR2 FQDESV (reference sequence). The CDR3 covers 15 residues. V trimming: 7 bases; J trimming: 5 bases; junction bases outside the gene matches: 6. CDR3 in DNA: TGTGCCAGCACCGGGACTAGCGGGAGTATGGAGACCCAGTACTTC. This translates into CASTGTSGSMETQYF.

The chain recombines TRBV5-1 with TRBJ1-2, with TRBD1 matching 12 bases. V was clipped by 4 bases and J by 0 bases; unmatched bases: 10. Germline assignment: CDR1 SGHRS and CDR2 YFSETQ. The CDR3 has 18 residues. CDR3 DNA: TGCGCCAGCAGCACCTACGGGACAGGGGGCCTGTCTAACTATGGCTACACCTTC. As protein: CASSTYGTGGLSNYGYTF.

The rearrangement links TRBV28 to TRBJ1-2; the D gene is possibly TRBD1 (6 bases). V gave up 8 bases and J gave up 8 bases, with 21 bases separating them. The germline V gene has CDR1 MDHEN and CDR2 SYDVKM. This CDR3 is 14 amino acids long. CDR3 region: CASLATGEREGYTF. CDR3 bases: TGTGCCAGCCTCGCGACAGGAGAAAGGGAGGGCTACACCTTC.

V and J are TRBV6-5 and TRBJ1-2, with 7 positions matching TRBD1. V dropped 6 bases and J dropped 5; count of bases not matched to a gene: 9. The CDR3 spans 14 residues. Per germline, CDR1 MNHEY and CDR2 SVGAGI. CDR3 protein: CASRNRGGLYGYTF. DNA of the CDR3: TGTGCCAGCAGGAACAGGGGAGGCCTGTATGGCTACACCTTC.

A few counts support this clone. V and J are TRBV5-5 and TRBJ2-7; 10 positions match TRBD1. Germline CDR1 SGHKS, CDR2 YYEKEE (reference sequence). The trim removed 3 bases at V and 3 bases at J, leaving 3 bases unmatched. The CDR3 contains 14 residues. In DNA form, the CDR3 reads TGTGCCAGCAGCTGGACAGGGGGAATCTACGAGCAGTACTTC. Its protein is CASSWTGGIYEQYF.